The rows below give T cell receptor beta chains drawn from one sample of a study of vaccination and CD4 T cells after COVID-19. No antigens are known for them. TCRdb recomputed calls from the PCR reads with MiXCR, one row per CDR3 protein. This table holds 7,500 or so distinct CDR3 sequences, around three fifths found once. The specimen comprised cultured CD4+ T cells from blood, sampled after SARS-CoV-2 vaccination. The receptor set was obtained from a human donor with COVID-19. Both conserved end residues are part of each CDR3. D genes are given only for firm matches. Clone size is not always given. Where it is, it says once, few, many or a class for expanded clones.

NA | TRBJ1-1 | once | TRBV25-1 | CASSDGYEAFF | TGTGCCAGCAGTGACGGGTATGAAGCTTTCTTT
NA | TRBJ2-2 | NA | TRBV6-1 | CASSAHALPELFF | TGTGCCAGCAGTGCTCATGCCCTGCCCGAGCTGTTTTTT
NA | TRBJ2-3 | NA | TRBV20-1 | CSAGGAKLGDTQYF | TGCAGTGCTGGTGGGGCGAAGTTGGGAGATACGCAGTATTTT
TRBD1 | TRBJ1-6 | few | TRBV6-1 | CASRDDRGSSPLHF | TGTGCCAGCAGAGACGACAGGGGCAGCTCACCCCTCCACTTT
NA | TRBJ1-2 | NA | TRBV11-3 | CASSRDNYGYTF | TGTGCCAGCAGCCGGGACAACTATGGCTACACCTTC
TRBD1 | TRBJ2-5 | NA | TRBV2 | CASSVDRVQETQYF | TGTGCCAGCAGTGTAGACAGGGTTCAAGAGACCCAGTACTTC
TRBD1 | TRBJ2-7 | NA | TRBV7-2 | CASSLGQALEQYF | TGTGCCAGCAGCCTGGGACAGGCTCTCGAGCAGTACTTC
TRBD1 | TRBJ2-1 | NA | TRBV6-4 | CASSQPGQNNEQFF | TGTGCCAGCAGTCAACCGGGACAGAACAATGAGCAGTTCTTC
NA | TRBJ1-5 | few | TRBV6-5 | CASSSHRVGGDQPQHF | TGTGCCAGCAGTTCCCATCGGGTGGGGGGCGATCAGCCCCAGCATTTT
TRBD1 | TRBJ2-7 | NA | TRBV5-1 | CASRSGQGAQNEQYF | TGCGCCAGCAGAAGTGGACAGGGGGCGCAAAACGAGCAGTACTTC
TRBD1 | TRBJ1-6 | few | TRBV30 | CAWSARRQGQGSPLHF | TGTGCCTGGAGTGCTCGACGACAGGGCCAGGGTTCACCCCTCCACTTT
TRBD1 | TRBJ1-3 | NA | TRBV7-6 | CASTLGAGGGNTIYF | TGTGCCAGCACCCTAGGGGCAGGGGGTGGAAACACCATATATTTT
NA | TRBJ2-7 | NA | TRBV6-5 | CASSSSGGKAAEQYF | TGTGCCAGCAGTTCGTCAGGGGGGAAGGCCGCCGAGCAGTACTTC
NA | TRBJ1-6 | NA | TRBV14 | CASSQDLDSPLHF | TGTGCCAGCAGCCAAGATCTGGATTCACCCCTCCACTTT
NA | TRBJ2-1 | NA | TRBV15 | CATSHRELSYNEQFF | TGTGCCACCAGCCACAGGGAATTGTCCTACAATGAGCAGTTCTTC
NA | TRBJ1-5 | NA | TRBV7-5 | CISVPEAREGSNQPQHF | NA
NA | TRBJ1-5 | once | TRBV2 | CASKDSNNQPQHF | TGTGCCAGCAAGGACAGTAACAATCAGCCCCAGCATTTT
TRBD1 | TRBJ2-7 | NA | TRBV5-6 | CASSFNSAGGYEQYF | TGTGCCAGCAGCTTCAATTCGGCAGGGGGCTACGAGCAGTACTTC
NA | TRBJ1-2 | NA | TRBV7-2 | CASSLVPQGGGYTF | TGTGCCAGCAGCTTAGTTCCACAGGGCGGTGGCTACACCTTC
NA | TRBJ1-6 | once | TRBV6-1 | CASVRGGNSPLHF | TGTGCCAGCGTTCGGGGGGGTAATTCACCCCTCCACTTT
NA | TRBJ1-5 | NA | TRBV10-1 | CASSGGGPGDGNQPQHF | TGCGCCAGCAGTGGGGGGGGGCCAGGAGATGGGAATCAGCCCCAGCATTTT
NA | TRBJ1-2 | NA | TRBV7-3 | CASPRDDYTF | TGTGCCAGCCCCCGGGATGACTACACCTTC
NA | TRBJ2-3 | few | TRBV25-1 | CASSEKGPRDTQYF | TGTGCCAGCAGTGAAAAGGGTCCCCGAGATACGCAGTATTTT
TRBD1 | TRBJ2-1 | NA | TRBV7-2 | CASRQGAVGEQFF | TGTGCCAGCAGGCAGGGGGCCGTTGGTGAGCAGTTCTTC
NA | TRBJ2-5 | NA | TRBV6-1 | CASTSPVTETQYF | TGTGCCAGCACCTCCCCCGTCACGGAGACCCAGTACTTC
NA | TRBJ2-5 | few | TRBV20-1 | CSARDLIGGTQETQYF | TGCAGTGCTAGAGATTTGATTGGGGGGACCCAAGAGACCCAGTACTTC
NA | TRBJ1-5 | NA | TRBV7-6 | CASSEQGANQPQHF | TGTGCCAGCAGCGAACAGGGCGCCAATCAGCCCCAGCATTTT
NA | TRBJ1-1 | NA | TRBV6-1 | CASISRVNTEAFF | TGTGCCAGCATCTCGCGTGTGAACACTGAAGCTTTCTTT
NA | TRBJ2-5 | NA | TRBV12-3/TRBV12-4 | CASSPGRGGRYQETQYF | TGTGCCAGCAGTCCTGGAAGGGGGGGCCGGTACCAAGAGACCCAGTACTTC
NA | TRBJ2-5 | NA | TRBV6-1 | CASSDGVRGNQETQYF | TGTGCCAGCAGTGACGGTGTCCGGGGGAATCAAGAGACCCAGTACTTC
NA | TRBJ2-2 | NA | TRBV7-7 | CASSYGANTGELFF | TGTGCTAGCAGCTACGGGGCGAACACCGGGGAGCTGTTTTTT
NA | TRBJ2-7 | NA | TRBV6-9 | CASSYPDSGYEQYF | TGTGCCAGCAGTTACCCTGACAGCGGCTACGAGCAGTACTTC
TRBD1 | TRBJ2-3 | NA | TRBV2 | CASRQQGMGTDTQYF | TGTGCCAGCAGGCAACAGGGGATGGGCACAGATACGCAGTATTTT
NA | TRBJ1-5 | NA | TRBV7-9 | CASSLVGGSNQPQHF | TGTGCCAGCAGCTTAGTGGGGGGGAGCAATCAGCCCCAGCATTTT
NA | TRBJ1-1 | NA | TRBV24-1 | CATSESTGGNTEAFF | TGTGCCACCAGTGAGTCGACAGGTGGGAACACTGAAGCTTTCTTT